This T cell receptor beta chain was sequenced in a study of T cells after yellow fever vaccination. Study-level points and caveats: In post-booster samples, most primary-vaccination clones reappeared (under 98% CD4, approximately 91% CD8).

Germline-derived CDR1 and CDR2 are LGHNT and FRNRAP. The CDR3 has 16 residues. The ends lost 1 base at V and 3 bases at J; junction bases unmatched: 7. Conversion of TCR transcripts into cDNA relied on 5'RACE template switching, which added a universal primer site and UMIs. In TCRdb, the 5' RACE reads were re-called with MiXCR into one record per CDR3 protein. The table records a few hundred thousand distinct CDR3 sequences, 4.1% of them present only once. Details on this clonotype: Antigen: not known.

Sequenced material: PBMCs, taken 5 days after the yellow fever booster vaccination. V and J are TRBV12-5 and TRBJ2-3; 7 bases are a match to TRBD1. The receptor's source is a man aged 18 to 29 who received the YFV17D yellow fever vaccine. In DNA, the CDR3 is TGTGCTAGTGGTTTGGGATGGGGACAGAGGACAGATACGCAGTATTTT. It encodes CASGLGWGQRTDTQYF.